This T cell receptor beta chain was identified during a study of T cell responses to AZD1222 COVID-19 vaccine. Study-wide points: Just a handful of people given AZD1222 tested seropositive at baseline. White British donors predominated, females outnumbered males, and clonal diversity was possibly underestimated.

For this clone: Its antigen is still unknown.

Sequencing used immunoSEQ multiplex PCR; TCRdb keeps in-frame clones, though not all of them. Here the sample spans some 150,000 clones, more than 85% being singletons. Germline loops: CDR1 GTSNPN, CDR2 SVGIG (reference sequence). The CDR3 length is 14 residues. The source material was peripheral blood, sampled on day 0 of AZD1222 vaccination. The rearrangement links TRBV30 to TRBJ2-1; 10 nucleotides line up with TRBD2. The receptor's source is an adult in good health. CDR3: CAESGRGVGNEQFF. The CDR3, as DNA: TGTGCGGAGAGCGGGAGGGGGGTAGGCAATGAGCAGTTCTTC. The full variable domain, completed using reference TRBV30 and TRBJ2-1, is SQTIHQWPATLVQPVGSPLSLECTVEGTSNPNLYWYRQAAGRGLQLLFYSVGIGQISSEVPQNLSASRPQDRQFILSSKKLLLSDSGFYLCAESGRGVGNEQFFGPGTRLTVL.